This entry is about one T cell receptor (beta chain). The antigen is unknown. The data are from a study of cytomegalovirus exposure and HLA in healthy donors. PCR amplification relied on 60 Vbeta primers (plus 13 Jbeta primers). Only in-frame clones appear in the TCRdb table, and some are missing; sequencing was by immunoSEQ multiplex PCR. This sample has approximately 170,000 clones, with over 65% found just once. Study conclusions and caveats: Researchers catalogued some 160 TCR beta chains as cytomegalovirus-associated. Later genetic work tied a missense DCLRE1C variant to beta-chain V and J trimming. The records held CMV serostatus as the only immune exposure information.

Germline CDR1 and CDR2: SEHNR and FQNEAQ (reference sequence). V shed 3 bases and J 5 bases; nucleotides not matched to a gene: 3. This CDR3 spans 16 amino acids. Sequencing was done on a sample of PBMCs. V and J are TRBV7-9 and TRBJ2-2; 13 nucleotides align to TRBD2. The TCR originated in a man aged 18 to 29 in good health and CMV-seropositive. For the CDR3, the DNA is TGTGCCAGCAGCTTGGGACTAGCGGGGAGTACCGGGGAGCTGTTTTTT. It translates to CASSLGLAGSTGELFF.